This T cell receptor (beta chain) was sequenced during a study of T cells in Graves' hyperthyroidism and ophthalmopathy. The CDR3 covers 13 residues. V shed 1 base and J shed 8 bases, with 9 bases lying between them. The germline CDR1 and CDR2 sequences are SGHVS and FNYEAQ. RNA transcripts provided the source from which TCR beta CDR3 regions were amplified. The HTBI primer set was used in a first-round RT-PCR of the TCR CDR3. TCRdb reprocessed the multiplex PCR reads with MiXCR, giving one entry per CDR3 protein. There are some 560,000 distinct CDR3 sequences in the sample; 15% to 17% occur only once, and under 8% lies in the top ten. This clonotype has ten or more counts.

The chain is built from TRBV7-6 and TRBJ2-1; D gene uncertain. Source material: blood. This receptor was taken from a woman aged 25 to 39 with Graves' hyperthyroidism. The CDR3 DNA follows: TGTGCCAGCAGCTTAGGGCAGTGGGATGAGCAGTTCTTC. It codes for CASSLGQWDEQFF. The entire variable domain, with the rest obtained from reference TRBV7-6 and TRBJ2-1, is as follows: GAGVSQSPRYKVTKRGQDVALRCDPISGHVSLYWYRQALGQGPEFLTYFNYEAQQDKSGLPNDRFSAERPEGSISTLTIQRTEQRDSAMYRCASSLGQWDEQFFGPGTRLTVL.